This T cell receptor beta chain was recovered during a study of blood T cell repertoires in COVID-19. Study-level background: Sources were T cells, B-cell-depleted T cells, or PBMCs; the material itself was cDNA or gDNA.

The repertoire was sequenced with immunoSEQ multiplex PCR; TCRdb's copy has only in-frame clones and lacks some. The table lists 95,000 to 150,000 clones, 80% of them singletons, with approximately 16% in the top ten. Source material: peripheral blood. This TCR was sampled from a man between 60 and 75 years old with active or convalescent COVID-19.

The CDR3 protein is CASSPGTGGNEQYF. In nucleotides, the CDR3 is TGCGCCAGCAGCCCCGGGACAGGGGGGAACGAGCAGTACTTC. J is TRBJ2-7 and V is TRBV5-1, with 11 bases matching TRBD1. The germline gives CDR1 SGHRS, CDR2 YFSETQ. The CDR3 is made up of 14 amino acids. With V trimmed by 4 bases and J by 5 bases, 5 bases remained unmatched.